The TCR beta chain under discussion was sequenced for a study of blood T cells in healthy people across ages. This CDR3 contains 16 residues. Trimming cost V 5 bases and J 3 bases; bases outside gene matches: 12. Whenever a sample was processed, at least 7 million PBMCs were isolated. Through a sample-barcoded 5' primer and a J-beta primer mix, a second PCR was run for roughly 6 to 12 cycles. TCRdb used MiXCR to reprocess the 5' RACE reads, holding one entry per CDR3 protein. The sample yields roughly 700,000 distinct CDR3 sequences, 25% seen once. The same sample was also used in a study of T cells of mothers and their children.

The sequencing input was blood. This sequence was found in a boy between 10 and 17 years old in good health. The V call is TRBV12-3 or TRBV12-4, the J call TRBJ1-2; TRBD1 matches 7 bases. CDR3 sequence reads: CASSPGEEGGYYGYTF. In DNA, the CDR3 is TGTGCCAGCAGTCCCGGGGAAGAAGGGGGCTACTATGGCTACACCTTC.